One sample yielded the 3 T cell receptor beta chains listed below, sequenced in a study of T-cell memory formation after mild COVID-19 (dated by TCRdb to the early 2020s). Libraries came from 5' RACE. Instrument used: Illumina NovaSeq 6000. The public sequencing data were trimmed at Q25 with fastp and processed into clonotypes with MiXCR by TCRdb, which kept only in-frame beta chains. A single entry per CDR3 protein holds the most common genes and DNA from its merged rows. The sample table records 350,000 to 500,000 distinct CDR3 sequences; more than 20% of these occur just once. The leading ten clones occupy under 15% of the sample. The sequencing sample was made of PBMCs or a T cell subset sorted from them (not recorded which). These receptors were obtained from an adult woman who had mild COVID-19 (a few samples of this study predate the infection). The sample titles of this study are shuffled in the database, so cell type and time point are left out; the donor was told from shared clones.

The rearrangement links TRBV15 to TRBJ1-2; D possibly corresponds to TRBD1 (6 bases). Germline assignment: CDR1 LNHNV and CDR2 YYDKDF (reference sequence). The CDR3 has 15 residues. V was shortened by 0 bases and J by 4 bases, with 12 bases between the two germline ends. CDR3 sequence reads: CATSREQGGTYGYTF. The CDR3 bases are TGTGCCACCAGCAGAGAACAGGGAGGAACCTATGGCTACACCTTC.

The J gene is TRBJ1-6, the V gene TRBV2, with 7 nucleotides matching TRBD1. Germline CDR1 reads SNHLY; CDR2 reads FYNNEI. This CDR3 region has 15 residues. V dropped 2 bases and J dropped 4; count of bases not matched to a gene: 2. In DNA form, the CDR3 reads TGTGCCAGCAGTGAAATGGGACAGTATAATTCACCCCTCCACTTT. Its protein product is CASSEMGQYNSPLHF. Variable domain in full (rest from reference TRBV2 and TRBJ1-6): EPEVTQTPSHQVTQMGQEVILRCVPISNHLYFYWYRQILGQKVEFLVSFYNNEISEKSEIFDDQFSVERPDGSNFTLKIRSTKLEDSAMYFCASSEMGQYNSPLHFGNGTRLTVT.

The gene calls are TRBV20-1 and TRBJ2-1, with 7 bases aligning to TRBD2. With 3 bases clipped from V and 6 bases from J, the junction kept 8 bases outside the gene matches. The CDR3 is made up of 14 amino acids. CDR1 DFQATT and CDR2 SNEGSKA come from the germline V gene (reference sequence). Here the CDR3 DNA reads TGCAGTGCTAGGGCTAGCGGTATCGCCAATGAGCAGTTCTTC. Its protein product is CSARASGIANEQFF.